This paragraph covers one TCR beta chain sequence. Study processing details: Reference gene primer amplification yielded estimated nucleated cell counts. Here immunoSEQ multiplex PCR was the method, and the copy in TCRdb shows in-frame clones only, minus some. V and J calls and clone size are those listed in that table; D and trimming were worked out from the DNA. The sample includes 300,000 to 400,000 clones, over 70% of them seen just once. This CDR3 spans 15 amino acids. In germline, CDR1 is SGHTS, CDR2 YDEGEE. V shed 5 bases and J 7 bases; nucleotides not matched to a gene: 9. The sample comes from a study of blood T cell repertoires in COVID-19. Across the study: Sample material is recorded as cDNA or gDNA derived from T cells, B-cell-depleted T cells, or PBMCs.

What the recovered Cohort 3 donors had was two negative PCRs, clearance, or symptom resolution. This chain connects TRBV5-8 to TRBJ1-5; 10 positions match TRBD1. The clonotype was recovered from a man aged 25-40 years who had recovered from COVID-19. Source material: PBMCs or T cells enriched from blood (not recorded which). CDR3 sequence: CASRQGTGAGQPQHF. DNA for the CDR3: TGTGCCAGCAGACAGGGGACAGGGGCAGGGCAGCCCCAGCATTTT.